Detailed here is one T cell receptor beta chain. This sample was included in a study of blood T cell repertoires in COVID-19. Study background: In each case, the material was cDNA or gDNA derived from T cells, B-cell-depleted T cells, or PBMCs.

V shed 8 bases and J 7 bases; nucleotides not matched to a gene: 5. The CDR3 loop spans 14 amino acids. CDR1 is WSHSY and CDR2 is SAAADI in the germline V gene. Under the authors' procedure: Estimation of nucleated cell counts relied on the amplification of reference gene primers. Assay: immunoSEQ multiplex PCR; the TCRdb copy retains only in-frame clones and omits some. The DNA was the basis for D and trimming; V, J and clone size are from that table. In the table there are approximately 100,000 clones, approximately 92% of which are singletons. This sequence was found in a woman of 80 years or more with acute or convalescent COVID-19. The rearrangement links TRBV10-2 to TRBJ2-1, with 13 bases that match TRBD2. Specimen: peripheral blood. DNA for the CDR3: TGCGCCAGCCGATCGGGACTAGCGGGGAATGAGCAGTTCTTC. Residues: CASRSGLAGNEQFF.